This is a list of T cell receptor beta chains from one sample in a study of T cell responses to AZD1222 COVID-19 vaccine. Here immunoSEQ multiplex PCR was the method, and the copy in TCRdb shows in-frame clones only, minus some. Among 100,000 to 150,000 clones listed, 89% were seen once. Sequences were derived from peripheral blood, sampled on day 0 of AZD1222 vaccination. The receptors derive from an adult in good health. Both conserved end residues are trimmed from each CDR3. The order of the fields is clone size, CDR3 length, V gene, CDR3 protein. The size of a clone is reported for some rows only, either as once, few or many, or as a class for expanded clones.

clone_size: -; cdr3_length: 14; v_call: TRBV9; cdr3_aa: ASSVGSYATNEKLF
clone_size: -; cdr3_length: 12; v_call: TRBV14; cdr3_aa: ASSHPGNYNEQF
clone_size: -; cdr3_length: 12; v_call: TRBV27; cdr3_aa: ASSLAQRGTEAF
clone_size: -; cdr3_length: 11; v_call: TRBV12-3/TRBV12-4; cdr3_aa: ASSLQGNTEAF
clone_size: -; cdr3_length: 12; v_call: TRBV24-1; cdr3_aa: ATSDGQGRETQY
clone_size: -; cdr3_length: 17; v_call: TRBV7-8; cdr3_aa: ASSLERRGSGNYQETQY
clone_size: -; cdr3_length: 13; v_call: TRBV7-9; cdr3_aa: ASSLAGAVGQPQH
clone_size: once; cdr3_length: 10; v_call: TRBV2; cdr3_aa: ASRNRNTEAF
clone_size: -; cdr3_length: 16; v_call: TRBV7-9; cdr3_aa: ASTLTGLAGEESVEQY
clone_size: -; cdr3_length: 14; v_call: TRBV5-6; cdr3_aa: ASSLTVLAGTDTQY
clone_size: -; cdr3_length: 15; v_call: TRBV6-6; cdr3_aa: ASSPQTGSFAAQPQH
clone_size: few; cdr3_length: 11; v_call: TRBV4-2; cdr3_aa: ASSQAETGELF
clone_size: once; cdr3_length: 13; v_call: TRBV4-2; cdr3_aa: ASSSLGQGNYGYT
clone_size: -; cdr3_length: 14; v_call: TRBV28; cdr3_aa: ASSSGGWSWNTEAF
clone_size: -; cdr3_length: 15; v_call: TRBV4-3; cdr3_aa: ASSQELSEPSLIKQY
clone_size: -; cdr3_length: 11; v_call: TRBV10-3; cdr3_aa: AIRDRVDSPLH
clone_size: -; cdr3_length: 12; v_call: TRBV5-1; cdr3_aa: ASSGDLLNTEAF
clone_size: -; cdr3_length: 11; v_call: TRBV10-3; cdr3_aa: AAQTEPVYGYT
clone_size: -; cdr3_length: 12; v_call: TRBV3-1/TRBV3-2; cdr3_aa: ASSPEGGTDTQY
clone_size: -; cdr3_length: 13; v_call: TRBV11-3; cdr3_aa: ASSSPWDVPRTQY
clone_size: few; cdr3_length: 13; v_call: TRBV6-4; cdr3_aa: ASSDSSGPNNEQF
clone_size: -; cdr3_length: 10; v_call: TRBV7-9; cdr3_aa: ASGRGNTEAF
clone_size: few; cdr3_length: 11; v_call: TRBV5-1; cdr3_aa: ASSLVRVEGYT
clone_size: -; cdr3_length: 12; v_call: TRBV19; cdr3_aa: ATTDTLAKNIQY